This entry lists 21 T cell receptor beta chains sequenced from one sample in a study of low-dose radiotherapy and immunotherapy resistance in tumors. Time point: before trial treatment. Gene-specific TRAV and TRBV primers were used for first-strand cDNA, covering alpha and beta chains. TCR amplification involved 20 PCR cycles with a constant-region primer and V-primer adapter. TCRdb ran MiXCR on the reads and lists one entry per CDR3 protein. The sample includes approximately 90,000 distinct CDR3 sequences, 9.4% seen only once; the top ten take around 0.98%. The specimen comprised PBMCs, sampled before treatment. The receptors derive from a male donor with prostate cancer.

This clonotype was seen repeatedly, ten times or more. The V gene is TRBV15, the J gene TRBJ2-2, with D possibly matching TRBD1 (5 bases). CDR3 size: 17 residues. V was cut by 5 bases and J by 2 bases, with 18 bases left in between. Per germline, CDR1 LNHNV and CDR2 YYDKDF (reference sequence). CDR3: CATSLTLRAVNTGELFF. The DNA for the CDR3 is TGTGCCACCAGCCTCACCCTCAGGGCAGTAAACACCGGGGAGCTGTTTTTT.

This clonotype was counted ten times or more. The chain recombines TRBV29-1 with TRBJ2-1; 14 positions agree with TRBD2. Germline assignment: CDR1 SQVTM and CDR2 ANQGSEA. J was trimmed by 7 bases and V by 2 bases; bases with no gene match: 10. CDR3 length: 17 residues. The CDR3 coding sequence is TGCAGCGTTGAAATGTGGGGGACTAGCGGGAGAGGTAATGAGCAGTTCTTC. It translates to CSVEMWGTSGRGNEQFF.

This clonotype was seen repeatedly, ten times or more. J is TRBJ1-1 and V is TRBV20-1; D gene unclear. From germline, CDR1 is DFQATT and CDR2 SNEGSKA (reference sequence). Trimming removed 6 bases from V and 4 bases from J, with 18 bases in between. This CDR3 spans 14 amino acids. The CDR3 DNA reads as TGCAGTGCCTCAACGATATATCGGGCCACTGAAGCTTTCTTT. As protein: CSASTIYRATEAFF.

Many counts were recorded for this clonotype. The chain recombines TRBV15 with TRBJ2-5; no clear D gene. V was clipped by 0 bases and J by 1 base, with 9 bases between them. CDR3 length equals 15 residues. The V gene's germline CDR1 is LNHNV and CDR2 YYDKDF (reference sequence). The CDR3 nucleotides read TGTGCCACCAGCAGAGACCCCACCTTCCAAGAGACCCAGTACTTC. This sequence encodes CATSRDPTFQETQYF.

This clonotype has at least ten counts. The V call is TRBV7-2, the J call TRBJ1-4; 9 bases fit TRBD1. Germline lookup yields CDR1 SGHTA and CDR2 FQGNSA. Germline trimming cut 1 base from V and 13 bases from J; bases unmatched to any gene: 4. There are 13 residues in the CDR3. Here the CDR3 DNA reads TGTGCCAGCAGCTTAGGGGGACAGGGTAGACTGTTTTTT. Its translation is CASSLGGQGRLFF. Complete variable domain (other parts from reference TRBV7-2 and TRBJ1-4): GAGVSQSPSNKVTEKGKDVELRCDPISGHTALYWYRQSLGQGLEFLIYFQGNSAPDKSGLPSDRFSAERTGGSVSTLTIQRTQQEDSAVYLCASSLGGQGRLFFGSGTQLSVL.

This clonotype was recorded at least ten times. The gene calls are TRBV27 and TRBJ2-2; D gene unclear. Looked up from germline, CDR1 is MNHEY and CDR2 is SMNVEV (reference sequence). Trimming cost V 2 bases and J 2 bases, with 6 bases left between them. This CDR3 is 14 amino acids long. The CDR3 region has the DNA TGTGCCAGCAGTTTACAACGAAACACCGGGGAGCTGTTTTTT. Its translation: CASSLQRNTGELFF.

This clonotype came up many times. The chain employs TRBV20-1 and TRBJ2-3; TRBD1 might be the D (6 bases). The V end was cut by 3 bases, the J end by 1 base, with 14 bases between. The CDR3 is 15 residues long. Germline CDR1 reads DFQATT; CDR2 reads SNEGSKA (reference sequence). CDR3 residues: CSASTTGIGTDTQYF. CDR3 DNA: TGCAGTGCTAGTACTACAGGGATCGGCACAGATACGCAGTATTTT.

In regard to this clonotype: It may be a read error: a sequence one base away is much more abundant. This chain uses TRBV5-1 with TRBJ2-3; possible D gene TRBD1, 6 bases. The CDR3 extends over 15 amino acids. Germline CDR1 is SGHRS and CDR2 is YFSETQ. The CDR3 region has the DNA TGCACCAGCAGGGTCCAAGGACAGTTCACAGATACGCAGTATTTT. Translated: CTSRVQGQFTDTQYF.

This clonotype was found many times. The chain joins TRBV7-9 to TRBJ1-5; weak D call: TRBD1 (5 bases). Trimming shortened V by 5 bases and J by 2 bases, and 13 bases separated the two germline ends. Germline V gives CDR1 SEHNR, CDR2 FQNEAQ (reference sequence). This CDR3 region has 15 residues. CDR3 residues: CASSTGVEGNQPQHF. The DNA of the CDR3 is TGTGCCAGCAGCACAGGAGTTGAGGGCAATCAGCCCCAGCATTTT. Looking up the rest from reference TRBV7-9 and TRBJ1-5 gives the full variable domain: DTGVSQNPRHKITKRGQNVTFRCDPISEHNRLYWYRQTLGQGPEFLTYFQNEAQLEKSRLLSDRFSAERPKGSFSTLEIQRTEQGDSAMYLCASSTGVEGNQPQHFGDGTRLSIL.

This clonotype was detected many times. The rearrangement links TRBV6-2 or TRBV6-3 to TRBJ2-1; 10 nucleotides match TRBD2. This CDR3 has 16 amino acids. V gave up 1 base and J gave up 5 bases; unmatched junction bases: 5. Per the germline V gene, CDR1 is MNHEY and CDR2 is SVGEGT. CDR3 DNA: TGTGCCAGCAGTTACTTCGGACTAGCGGTTAACAATGAGCAGTTCTTC. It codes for CASSYFGLAVNNEQFF.

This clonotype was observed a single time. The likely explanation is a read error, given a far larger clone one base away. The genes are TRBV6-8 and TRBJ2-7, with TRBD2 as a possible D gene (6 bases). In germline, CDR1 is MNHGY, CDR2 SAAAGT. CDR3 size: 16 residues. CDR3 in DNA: TGTGCCAGCAGGGGTAAGCCGGGGGACTTCTCCTGCGAGCAGTACTTC. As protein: CASRGKPGDFSCEQYF.

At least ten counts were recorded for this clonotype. In DNA form, the CDR3 reads TGTGCCAGCAGCCAAGATAGGGCGGCCTCCTACAATGAGCAGTTCTTC. This encodes CASSQDRAASYNEQFF. The rearrangement links TRBV4-2 to TRBJ2-1; D gene ambiguous. The germline CDR1 and CDR2 sequences are LGHNA and YNFKEQ. Trimming removed 0 bases at V and 0 bases at J, with 9 bases between. CDR3 length: 16 residues.

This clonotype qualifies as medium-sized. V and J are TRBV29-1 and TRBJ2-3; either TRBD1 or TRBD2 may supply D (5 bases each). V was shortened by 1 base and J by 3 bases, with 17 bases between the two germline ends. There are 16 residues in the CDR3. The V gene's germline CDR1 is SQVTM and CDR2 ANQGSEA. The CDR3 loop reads CSVEGESQGRTDTQYF. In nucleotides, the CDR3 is TGCAGCGTTGAAGGGGAGTCCCAGGGACGGACAGATACGCAGTATTTT.

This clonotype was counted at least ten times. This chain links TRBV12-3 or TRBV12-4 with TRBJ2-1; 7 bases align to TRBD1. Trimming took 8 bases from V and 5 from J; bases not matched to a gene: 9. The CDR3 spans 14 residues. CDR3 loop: CASGLGQLNNEQFF. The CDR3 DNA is TGTGCCAGCGGCCTGGGACAGCTTAACAATGAGCAGTTCTTC.

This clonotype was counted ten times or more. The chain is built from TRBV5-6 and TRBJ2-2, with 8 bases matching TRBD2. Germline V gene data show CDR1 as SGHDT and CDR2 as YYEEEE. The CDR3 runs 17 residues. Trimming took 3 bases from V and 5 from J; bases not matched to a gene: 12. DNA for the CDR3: TGTGCCAGCAGCTGGAAGAGCGGGAGTAGTACGACCGGGGAGCTGTTTTTT. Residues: CASSWKSGSSTTGELFF.

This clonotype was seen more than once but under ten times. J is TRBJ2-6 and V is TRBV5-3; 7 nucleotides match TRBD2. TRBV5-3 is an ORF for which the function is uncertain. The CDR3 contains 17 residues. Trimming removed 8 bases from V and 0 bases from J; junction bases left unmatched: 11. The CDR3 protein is CASSPFGGSSGANVLTF. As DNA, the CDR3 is TGTGCCAGCAGCCCTTTCGGGGGGTCCTCTGGGGCCAACGTCCTGACTTTC.

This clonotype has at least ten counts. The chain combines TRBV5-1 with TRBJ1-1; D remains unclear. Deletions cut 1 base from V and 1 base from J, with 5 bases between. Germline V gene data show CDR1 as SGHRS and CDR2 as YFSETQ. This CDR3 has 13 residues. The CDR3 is CASSLLQNTEAFF. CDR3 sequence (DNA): TGCGCCAGCAGCTTGCTCCAGAACACTGAAGCTTTCTTT.

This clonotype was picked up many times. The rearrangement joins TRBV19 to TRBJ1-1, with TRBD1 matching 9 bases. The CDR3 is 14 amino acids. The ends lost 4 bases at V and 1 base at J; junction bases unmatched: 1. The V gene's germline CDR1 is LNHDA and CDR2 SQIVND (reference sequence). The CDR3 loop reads CASSNRGQNTEAFF. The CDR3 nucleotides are TGTGCCAGTAGTAACAGGGGGCAGAACACTGAAGCTTTCTTT.

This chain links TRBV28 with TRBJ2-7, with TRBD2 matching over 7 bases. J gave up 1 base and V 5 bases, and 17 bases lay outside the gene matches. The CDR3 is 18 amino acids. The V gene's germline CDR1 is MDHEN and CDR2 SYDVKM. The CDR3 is CASSTPGRWASGSYEQYF. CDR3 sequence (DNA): TGTGCCAGCAGTACACCGGGCCGTTGGGCTAGCGGATCCTACGAGCAGTACTTC.

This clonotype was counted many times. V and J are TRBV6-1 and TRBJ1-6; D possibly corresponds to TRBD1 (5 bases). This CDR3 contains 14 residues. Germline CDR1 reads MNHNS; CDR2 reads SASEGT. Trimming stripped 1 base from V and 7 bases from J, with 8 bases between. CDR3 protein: CASSEVQGNSPLHF. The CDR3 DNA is TGTGCCAGCAGTGAAGTCCAGGGAAATTCACCCCTCCACTTT.

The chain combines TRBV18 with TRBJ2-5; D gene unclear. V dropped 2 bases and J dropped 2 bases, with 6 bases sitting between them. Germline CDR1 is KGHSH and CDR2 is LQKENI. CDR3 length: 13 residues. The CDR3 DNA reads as TGTGCCAGCTCACCAGCCGCTCAAGAGACCCAGTACTTC. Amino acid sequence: CASSPAAQETQYF.